The sequence of this T cell receptor (beta chain) was determined in a study of blood T cell repertoires in COVID-19. TCRdb's table, derived via immunoSEQ multiplex PCR, lists solely in-frame clones and lacks some. The sample consists of about 180,000 clones, 80% to 90% of them appearing once. CDR1 SGHNT and CDR2 YENEEA come from the germline V gene. Trimming took off 5 bases at V and 3 bases at J, with 8 bases between the two ends. The CDR3 sequence is 12 residues long. This TCR derives from a man between 40 and 49 years old with active or convalescent COVID-19. The J gene is TRBJ2-7, the V gene TRBV11-3; tentatively, D is TRBD2 (5 bases). The sample was peripheral blood. As DNA, the CDR3 is TGTGCCAGCAGCGCAGGAGGCTACGAGCAGTACTTC. Translating gives CASSAGGYEQYF. Using reference TRBV11-3 and TRBJ2-7 for the parts outside the CDR3, the full variable domain is EAGVVQSPRYKIIEKKQPVAFWCNPISGHNTLYWYLQNLGQGPELLIRYENEEAVDDSQLPKDRFSAERLKGVDSTLKIQPAELGDSAVYLCASSAGGYEQYFGPGTRLTVT.